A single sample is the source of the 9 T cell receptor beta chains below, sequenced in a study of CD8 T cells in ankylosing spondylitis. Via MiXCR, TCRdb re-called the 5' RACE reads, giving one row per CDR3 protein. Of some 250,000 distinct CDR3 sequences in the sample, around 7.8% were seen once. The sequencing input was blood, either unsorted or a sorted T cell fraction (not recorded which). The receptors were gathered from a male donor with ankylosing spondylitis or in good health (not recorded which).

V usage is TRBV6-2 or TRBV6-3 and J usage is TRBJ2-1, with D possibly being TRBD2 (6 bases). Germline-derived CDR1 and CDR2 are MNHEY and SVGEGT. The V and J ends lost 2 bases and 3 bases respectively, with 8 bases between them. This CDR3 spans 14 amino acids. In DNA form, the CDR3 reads TGTGCCAGCAGTTACGGGGACTTCTACAATGAGCAGTTCTTC. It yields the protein CASSYGDFYNEQFF.

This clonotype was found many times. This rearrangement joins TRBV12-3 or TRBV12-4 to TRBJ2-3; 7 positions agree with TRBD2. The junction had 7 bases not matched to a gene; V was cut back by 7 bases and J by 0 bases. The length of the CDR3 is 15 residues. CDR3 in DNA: TGTGCCAGCACTACCATAGCGGGTAGCACAGATACGCAGTATTTT. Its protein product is CASTTIAGSTDTQYF.

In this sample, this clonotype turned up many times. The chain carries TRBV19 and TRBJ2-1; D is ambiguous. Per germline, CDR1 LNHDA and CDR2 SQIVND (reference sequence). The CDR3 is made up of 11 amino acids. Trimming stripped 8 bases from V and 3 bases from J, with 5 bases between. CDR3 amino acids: CASGYYNEQFF. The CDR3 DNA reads TGTGCCAGTGGATACTACAATGAGCAGTTCTTC.

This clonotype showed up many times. The CDR3 is CASSPSAGLPKDTQYF. CDR3 DNA: TGTGCCAGCAGTCCCTCAGCCGGACTACCGAAGGATACGCAGTATTTT. This chain links TRBV12-3 or TRBV12-4 with TRBJ2-3; possibly TRBD2 for D (6 bases). The CDR3 consists of 16 residues. The ends were cut back, 5 bases at V and 6 bases at J, with 21 bases in the middle.

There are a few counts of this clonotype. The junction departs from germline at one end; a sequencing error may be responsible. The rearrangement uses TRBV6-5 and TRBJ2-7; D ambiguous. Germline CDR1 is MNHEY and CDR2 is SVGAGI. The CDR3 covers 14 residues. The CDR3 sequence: CASSYTRPSNEQYF. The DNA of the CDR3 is TGTGCCAGCAGTTACACCAGGCCCTCCAACGAGCAGTACTTC.

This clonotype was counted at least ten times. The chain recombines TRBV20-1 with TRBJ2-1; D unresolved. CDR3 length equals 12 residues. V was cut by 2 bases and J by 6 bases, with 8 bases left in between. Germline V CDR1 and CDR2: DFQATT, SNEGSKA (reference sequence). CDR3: CSARFNSNEQFF. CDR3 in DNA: TGCAGTGCTAGATTTAACTCCAATGAGCAGTTCTTC.

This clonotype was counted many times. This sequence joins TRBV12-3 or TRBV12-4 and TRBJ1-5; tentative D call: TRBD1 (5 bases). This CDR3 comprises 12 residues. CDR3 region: CATGVSNQPQHF. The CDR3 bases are TGTGCTACGGGGGTCAGCAATCAGCCCCAGCATTTT.

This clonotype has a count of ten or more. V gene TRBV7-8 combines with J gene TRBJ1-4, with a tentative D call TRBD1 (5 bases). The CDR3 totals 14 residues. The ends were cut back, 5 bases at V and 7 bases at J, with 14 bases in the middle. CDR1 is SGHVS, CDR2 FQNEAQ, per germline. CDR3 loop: CASSPDGTGEKLFF. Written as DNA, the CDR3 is TGTGCCAGCAGCCCGGACGGGACGGGTGAAAAACTGTTTTTT.

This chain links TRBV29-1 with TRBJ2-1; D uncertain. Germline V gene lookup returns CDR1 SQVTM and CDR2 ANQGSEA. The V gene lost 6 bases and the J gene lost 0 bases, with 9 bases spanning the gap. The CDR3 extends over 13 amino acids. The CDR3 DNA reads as TGCAGCGTGACCAGTCTCTCCTACAATGAGCAGTTCTTC. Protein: CSVTSLSYNEQFF.